The clone carrying this T cell receptor beta chain was detected once. What it binds is unknown. A read error is possible here, since a much larger clone lies one base away. The sample originates from a study of T cell repertoires in cytomegalovirus infection. In the study overall: CMV infection together with matching HLA type was indicated by public TCR beta signatures.

General study results and limits: Individuals carrying CMV plus the relevant HLA were identified by cumulative frequency of public TCR beta families. CMV-specific TCR beta clonotypes restricted by HLA-C were the ones dominating the ex vivo response.

The germline V gene encodes CDR1 SGHTA and CDR2 FQGTGA. The CDR3 runs to 15 residues. Each CDR3 protein gets one entry after TCRdb re-called the reads with MiXCR. The sample includes around 450,000 distinct CDR3 sequences, roughly 30% of them seen just once. The receptor was isolated from a human donor in good health (CMV status not recorded). Some clones in this sample may be carry-over from other donors' samples. Sequenced input: PBMCs. V usage is TRBV7-3 and J usage is TRBJ1-1, with a possible D match to TRBD1 (5 bases). CDR3 region: CASSSDSGGITEGFF. DNA of the CDR3: TGTGCCAGCAGTTCGGATTCGGGGGGAATCACTGAAGGTTTCTTT.